The rows below give T cell receptor beta chains drawn from one sample of a study of T-cell reconstitution after alpha-beta-depleted transplantation in children. TCRdb called the PCR reads again in MiXCR, with one record for every CDR3 protein. There are about 400,000 distinct CDR3 sequences in the sample; roughly 20% occur only once, and around 3.9% lies in the top ten. The source was PBMCs from the stem cell graft donor, collected from the stem cell graft. These receptors came from a human donor who donated a stem cell graft to a child with acute myeloid leukemia. The CDR3 runs from the conserved cysteine through the conserved F or W. Each record gives: clone size, J gene, D gene, V gene, CDR3 protein, CDR3 DNA. The D gene is left open where the match is weak. Rows give clone size only sometimes, using once, few, many, or a class for an expanded clone.

many,TRBJ2-1,TRBD2,TRBV5-1,CASTHRGLEDEQFF,TGCGCCAGCACCCATCGGGGACTAGAGGATGAGCAGTTCTTC
.,TRBJ2-1,.,TRBV24-1,CATSDHRAANEQFF,TGTGCCACCAGTGATCACAGGGCAGCCAATGAGCAGTTCTTC
.,TRBJ2-1,.,TRBV29-1,CSVALQGSYNEQFF,TGCAGCGTTGCCCTTCAGGGGTCTTACAATGAGCAGTTCTTC
many,TRBJ2-7,.,TRBV9,CASSVDGPAYEQYF,TGTGCCAGCAGCGTAGATGGGCCCGCCTACGAGCAGTACTTC
.,TRBJ2-1,TRBD2,TRBV10-1,CASSGPGLADYNEQFF,TGCGCCAGCAGTGGACCGGGACTAGCGGACTACAATGAGCAGTTCTTC
.,TRBJ1-5,.,TRBV12-3/TRBV12-4,CASSLKGGDDQPQHF,TGTGCCAGCAGTTTAAAGGGGGGCGACGATCAGCCCCAGCATTTT
.,TRBJ1-2,TRBD1,TRBV2,CASNRQIQGIHGYTF,TGTGCCAGCAATCGCCAAATACAGGGGATTCATGGCTACACCTTC
many,TRBJ2-2,TRBD2,TRBV10-3,CAISEWGLDNTGELFF,TGTGCCATCAGTGAGTGGGGACTAGACAACACCGGGGAGCTGTTTTTT
.,TRBJ2-3,TRBD1,TRBV3-1,CASSQTGTGGPTDTQYF,TGTGCCAGCAGCCAAACCGGGACAGGAGGTCCCACAGATACGCAGTATTTT
few,TRBJ2-7,.,TRBV7-2,CASSLLARYEQYF,TGTGCCAGCAGCTTACTAGCGCGATACGAGCAGTACTTC
few,TRBJ2-7,.,TRBV12-3/TRBV12-4,CASSWTIHEQYF,TGTGCCAGCAGCTGGACTATCCACGAGCAGTACTTC
.,TRBJ2-3,.,TRBV15,CATSRVAGLGDTQYF,TGTGCCACCAGCAGAGTGGCAGGGCTCGGGGATACGCAGTATTTT
.,TRBJ2-7,.,TRBV3-1,CASSQEWPRTYEQYF,TGTGCCAGCAGCCAAGAGTGGCCCAGGACCTACGAGCAGTACTTC
.,TRBJ2-7,TRBD1,TRBV5-1,CASSLRAGGAYEQYF,TGCGCCAGCAGCTTGCGGGCAGGGGGAGCCTACGAGCAGTACTTC
few,TRBJ2-7,.,TRBV24-1,CATSPSGSYEQYF,TGTGCCACCAGTCCATCCGGGTCGTACGAGCAGTACTTC
many,TRBJ1-6,.,TRBV7-8,CASSLDSYNSPLHF,TGTGCCAGCAGCCTCGATTCCTATAATTCACCCCTCCACTTT
.,TRBJ2-1,.,TRBV9,CASSVVGDYNEQFF,TGTGCCAGCAGCGTAGTTGGCGACTACAATGAGCAGTTCTTC
few,TRBJ2-7,.,TRBV28,CASRLGAGSSYEQYF,TGTGCCAGCAGACTAGGGGCGGGAAGCTCCTACGAGCAGTACTTC
few,TRBJ2-2,TRBD2,TRBV4-3,CASSQRGLPQTGELFF,TGCGCCAGCAGCCAAAGGGGACTACCCCAGACCGGGGAGCTGTTTTTT
few,TRBJ2-1,TRBD2,TRBV15,CATSSRSGSEQFF,TGTGCCACCAGCAGTCGTAGCGGGAGTGAGCAGTTCTTC
many,TRBJ2-7,TRBD2,TRBV29-1,CSVEGLAGVLYEQYF,TGCAGCGTTGAGGGACTAGCGGGAGTTCTATACGAGCAGTACTTC
.,TRBJ2-7,.,TRBV7-9,CASSLAWGNEQYF,TGTGCCAGCAGCTTAGCTTGGGGTAACGAGCAGTACTTC
.,TRBJ2-2,.,TRBV12-3/TRBV12-4,CASAPRNTGELFF,TGTGCCAGTGCACCTAGAAACACCGGGGAGCTGTTTTTT
.,TRBJ2-7,.,TRBV10-3,CAISESKRGTSYEQYF,TGTGCCATCAGTGAGTCTAAAAGGGGCACCTCCTACGAGCAGTACTTC
few,TRBJ2-7,TRBD1,TRBV29-1,CSVRGTRTGSSYEQYF,TGCAGCGTTAGAGGAACAAGGACAGGGAGCTCCTACGAGCAGTACTTC
few,TRBJ2-3,TRBD1,TRBV20-1,CSASQGQESTDTQYF,TGCAGTGCTAGCCAGGGACAGGAAAGCACAGATACGCAGTATTTT
few,TRBJ2-6,.,TRBV2,CASSEARASGANVLTF,TGTGCCAGCAGTGAAGCTAGGGCCTCTGGGGCCAACGTCCTGACTTTC
few,TRBJ1-5,TRBD1,TRBV27,CASSPGTGYQPQHF,TGTGCCAGCAGCCCAGGGACAGGGTATCAGCCCCAGCATTTT
.,TRBJ2-6,.,TRBV6-2/TRBV6-3,CASSSIRSGANVLTF,TGTGCCAGCAGTTCGATTCGCTCTGGGGCCAACGTCCTGACTTTC
.,TRBJ2-5,.,TRBV5-1,CASSLGAVQETQYF,TGCGCCAGCAGCTTGGGGGCAGTACAAGAGACCCAGTACTTC
many,TRBJ2-1,.,TRBV5-6,CASSEGDYYNEQFF,TGTGCCAGCAGCGAGGGGGACTACTACAATGAGCAGTTCTTC
.,TRBJ2-5,TRBD1,TRBV14,CASSEGQAKTQYF,TGTGCCAGCAGCGAAGGACAGGCCAAGACCCAGTACTTC
many,TRBJ1-1,TRBD1,TRBV29-1,CSVSTGGVGTEAFF,TGCAGCGTTTCCACAGGGGGCGTTGGGACTGAAGCTTTCTTT
few,TRBJ2-5,.,TRBV20-1,CSATEDTETQYF,TGCAGTGCTACTGAGGATACCGAGACCCAGTACTTC
.,TRBJ2-1,TRBD2,TRBV5-1,CASSLTSGINNEQFF,TGCGCCAGCAGCTTAACTAGCGGAATCAACAATGAGCAGTTCTTC
many,TRBJ1-1,.,TRBV29-1,CSVDGSGTEAFF,TGCAGCGTTGATGGGTCCGGCACTGAAGCTTTCTTT
.,TRBJ2-1,TRBD1,TRBV24-1,CATSDPTGVGEQFF,TGTGCCACCAGTGACCCGACAGGGGTCGGTGAGCAGTTCTTC
many,TRBJ2-5,.,TRBV7-9,CASSLLGGESQYF,TGTGCCAGCAGCTTACTCGGCGGGGAGTCCCAGTACTTC
.,TRBJ2-3,TRBD1,TRBV7-3,CASSLGTGFFPDTQYF,TGTGCCAGCAGCTTAGGGACAGGGTTCTTCCCAGATACGCAGTATTTT
few,TRBJ2-1,.,TRBV24-1,CATSDLGQGNNEQFF,TGTGCCACCAGTGATTTAGGCCAGGGTAATAATGAGCAGTTCTTC
many,TRBJ2-1,TRBD1,TRBV24-1,CATSDPNSDRGIYNEQFF,TGTGCCACCAGTGACCCGAATTCCGACAGGGGGATCTACAATGAGCAGTTCTTC
.,TRBJ1-5,.,TRBV5-6,CASSDRGSNHPQHF,TGTGCCAGCAGCGACCGGGGCTCAAATCACCCCCAGCATTTT